This T cell receptor (beta chain) was captured in a study of Ad26.COV2.S vaccination and SARS-CoV-2 variants. Study at large: The Ad26.COV2.S arm of the COV1001 trial was where the donor was placed.

Profiling relied on immunoSEQ multiplex PCR, and the TCRdb table lists in-frame clones only, not all of them. The sample has 400,000 to 500,000 clones, approximately 90% seen once; the top ten hold roughly 4%. Germline V lookup: CDR1 LNHDA, CDR2 SQIVND (reference sequence). The CDR3 is made up of 16 amino acids. Between the trimmed V and J ends, which lost 2 bases and 0 bases, there was a span of 11 bases. Treatment defined: about 20 received Ad26.COV2.S at low or high dose, single or two shots; about 5 received placebo; per-sample allocation not given. Day 63 after the first vaccine or placebo injection was the time point for sampling.

The origin of this receptor is a person aged 18 to 65 who received the Ad26.COV2.S COVID-19 vaccine or a placebo. V gene TRBV19 combines with J gene TRBJ1-3; no clear D. Sequenced material: peripheral blood, taken in a trial of Ad26.COV2.S vaccine versus placebo. The CDR3 loop reads CASSIIGYGSGNTIYF. The DNA of the CDR3 is TGTGCCAGTAGTATAATTGGCTATGGCTCTGGAAACACCATATATTTT.